What follows are 32 T cell receptor beta chains derived from one specimen sequenced in a study of long-term antiretroviral therapy in people with HIV. With survey level as its setting, the immunoSEQ assay was v3.0. Using immunoSEQ multiplex PCR, the repertoire was profiled, and TCRdb retains in-frame clones only, with some absent. Of around 40,000 clones listed, about 86% are singletons. The sample in question was unsorted PBMCs, obtained just before starting antiretroviral therapy. Receptors originate from a woman aged 18-30 years with HIV.

The chain employs TRBV27 and TRBJ2-1, with 7 bases aligning to TRBD1. Per germline, CDR1 MNHEY and CDR2 SMNVEV (reference sequence). V trimming: 3 bases; J trimming: 12 bases; junction bases outside the gene matches: 14. The CDR3 is made up of 15 amino acids. The CDR3 region is CASSFRAGGIVGQFF. In nucleotides, the CDR3 is TGTGCCAGCAGTTTTAGGGCAGGGGGTATTGTGGGGCAGTTCTTC.

This chain uses TRBV6-5 with TRBJ1-5, with no clear D. This CDR3 is built from 15 residues. The germline CDR1 and CDR2 sequences are MNHEY and SVGAGI. V was pared by 4 bases and J by 0 bases, with 10 bases between. The CDR3 coding sequence is TGTGCCAGCAGTTCCGGAGGGAGTAGCAATCAGCCCCAGCATTTT. Its protein is CASSSGGSSNQPQHF.

The chain employs TRBV9 and TRBJ1-3; D unresolved. CDR1 is SGDLS, CDR2 YYNGEE, per germline. The V gene lost 2 bases and the J gene lost 0 bases, with 6 bases spanning the gap. The CDR3 is 14 residues long. The CDR3 nucleotides read TGTGCCAGCAGCGTGGGGATCTCTGGAAACACCATATATTTT. It translates to CASSVGISGNTIYF.

The genes are TRBV5-1 and TRBJ1-2; the D gene is possibly TRBD1 (6 bases). Trimming cost V 3 bases and J 6 bases, with 18 bases left between them. Germline V CDR1 and CDR2: SGHRS, YFSETQ. The CDR3 consists of 15 residues. This CDR3 reads CASSSEPQGNHGYTF. CDR3 nucleotide sequence: TGCGCCAGCAGCTCCGAACCGCAGGGGAACCATGGCTACACCTTC.

The chain couples TRBV6-5 to TRBJ1-1; 7 positions agree with TRBD1. Per germline, CDR1 MNHEY and CDR2 SVGAGI. The CDR3 runs 13 residues. After removal of 0 bases from V and 5 bases from J, the junction contained 0 bases not matched to a gene. CDR3 bases: TGTGCCAGCAGTTACTCGGGACAGACTGAAGCTTTCTTT. This gives the protein CASSYSGQTEAFF.

The rearrangement joins TRBV19 to TRBJ2-5, with 7 bases lining up with TRBD2. The J segment lost 5 bases and the V segment lost 1 base, leaving 1 base of the junction unmatched. CDR3 length equals 13 residues. Germline CDR1 is LNHDA and CDR2 is SQIVND (reference sequence). This chain's CDR3 is CASSIGGGETQYF. In nucleotides, the CDR3 is TGTGCCAGTAGTATAGGGGGAGGGGAGACCCAGTACTTC.

J is TRBJ2-5 and V is TRBV5-5, with TRBD1 matching over 9 bases. After removal of 4 bases from V and 5 bases from J, the junction contained 6 bases not matched to a gene. This CDR3 has 14 amino acids. Germline CDR1 reads SGHKS; CDR2 reads YYEKEE (reference sequence). The CDR3 nucleotides read TGTGCCAGCAGCCGGCAACAGGGGGCTGAGACCCAGTACTTC. The encoded protein is CASSRQQGAETQYF. The whole variable domain, filled in from reference TRBV5-5 and TRBJ2-5, reads DAGVTQSPTHLIKTRGQQVTLRCSPISGHKSVSWYQQVLGQGPQFIFQYYEKEERGRGNFPDRFSARQFPNYSSELNVNALLLGDSALYLCASSRQQGAETQYFGPGTRLLVL.

The chain has TRBV28 and TRBJ2-7; no firm D call. The length of the CDR3 is 14 residues. Germline V lookup: CDR1 MDHEN, CDR2 SYDVKM. V dropped 2 bases and J dropped 3 bases, with 11 bases sitting between them. The CDR3 reads CASSLSRSGYEQYF. The CDR3 DNA reads as TGTGCCAGCAGTTTAAGCAGGTCGGGCTACGAGCAGTACTTC. Full variable domain (remainder filled in from reference TRBV28 and TRBJ2-7): DVKVTQSSRYLVKRTGEKVFLECVQDMDHENMFWYRQDPGLGLRLIYFSYDVKMKEKGDIPEGYSVSREKKERFSLILESASTNQTSMYLCASSLSRSGYEQYFGPGTRLTVT.

The chain combines TRBV21-1 with TRBJ1-5; the table's TRBD1 call for D was not verified on the DNA. TRBV21-1 is designated a pseudogene. This CDR3 region has 17 residues. The CDR3 DNA reads TGTGCCAGCAGCAATACCTGTCTGGGGACAGTCGATCAGCCCCAGCATTTT. Translated, it gives CASSNTCLGTVDQPQHF.

The CDR3 DNA reads TGTGCCAGCGCCCGCCAGCGGTCGAACACCGGGGAGCTGTTTTTT. Amino acid sequence: CASARQRSNTGELFF. V and J are TRBV2 and TRBJ2-2, with D possibly matching TRBD2 (5 bases). The CDR3 consists of 15 residues. Deletions cut 8 bases from V and 0 bases from J, with 13 bases between. The germline V gene encodes CDR1 SNHLY and CDR2 FYNNEI.

CDR3 bases: TGTGCCAGCAGTTTTGGCGGCGAGCAGTTCTTC. Its protein product is CASSFGGEQFF. The chain employs TRBV6-5 and TRBJ2-1; no firm D call. V shed 4 bases and J shed 10 bases, with 8 bases lying between them. The CDR3 spans 11 residues. The V gene's germline CDR1 is MNHEY and CDR2 SVGAGI.

V gene TRBV5-4 combines with J gene TRBJ2-7; the match to TRBD2 covers 9 bases. The CDR3 is made up of 15 amino acids. The germline V gene has CDR1 SGHNT and CDR2 YYREEE (reference sequence). The junction had 3 bases not matched to a gene; V was cut back by 2 bases and J by 0 bases. Here the CDR3 reads CASSFWREGSYEQYF. The CDR3 DNA follows: TGTGCCAGCAGCTTTTGGCGGGAGGGCTCCTACGAGCAGTACTTC. The full variable domain, rest sourced from reference TRBV5-4 and TRBJ2-7, is ETGVTQSPTHLIKTRGQQVTLRCSSQSGHNTVSWYQQALGQGPQFIFQYYREEENGRGNFPPRFSGLQFPNYSSELNVNALELDDSALYLCASSFWREGSYEQYFGPGTRLTVT.

This clone was counted a few times. The chain recombines TRBV5-4 with TRBJ2-7; D not certain. The CDR3 sequence is 13 residues long. Trimming removed 0 bases at V and 5 bases at J, with 9 bases between. Germline-derived CDR1 and CDR2 are SGHNT and YYREEE (reference sequence). CDR3 coding DNA: TGTGCCAGCAGCTTGGCCGGACCCGACGAGCAGTACTTC. It encodes CASSLAGPDEQYF.

The V call is TRBV7-6, the J call TRBJ1-2; D not certain. The CDR3 totals 17 residues. Trimming took 5 bases from V and 1 from J, leaving 20 bases between them. The germline V gene has CDR1 SGHVS and CDR2 FNYEAQ. The CDR3 nucleotides read TGTGCCAGCAGCCCAGTAGTGCAGGAGGCTTTTAACTATGGCTACACCTTC. This encodes CASSPVVQEAFNYGYTF.

V is TRBV7-9 and J is TRBJ2-7; D is unclear. V lost 5 bases and J lost 2, with 16 bases in between. This CDR3 is 15 amino acids long. From germline, CDR1 is SEHNR and CDR2 FQNEAQ (reference sequence). DNA for the CDR3: TGTGCCAGCAGCCCGGTACCCCCTCTCACCTACGAGCAGTACTTC. Amino acid sequence: CASSPVPPLTYEQYF.

This chain links TRBV2 with TRBJ2-1, with TRBD1 as a possible D gene (6 bases). Between the trimmed V and J ends, which lost 2 bases and 11 bases, there was a span of 19 bases. Germline CDR1 reads SNHLY; CDR2 reads FYNNEI. This CDR3 spans 15 amino acids. The CDR3 sequence is CASSETGQSTVQQFF. The CDR3 DNA sequence: TGTGCCAGCAGTGAAACCGGACAGTCCACAGTGCAGCAGTTCTTC.

The chain uses TRBV6-6 and TRBJ1-5, with D possibly TRBD1 on 5 matching bases. This CDR3 has 13 residues. CDR1 is MNHNY and CDR2 is SVGAGI in the germline V gene (reference sequence). The V end was cut by 11 bases, the J end by 5 bases, with 16 bases between. CDR3 in amino acids: CASRSRDHQPQHF. The DNA of the CDR3 is TGTGCCTCCCGGAGCAGGGATCATCAGCCCCAGCATTTT.

This chain links TRBV6-4 with TRBJ2-2; D possibly corresponds to TRBD2 (5 bases). The CDR3 contains 12 residues. V lost 2 bases and J 9 bases, leaving 7 bases between the germline ends. The germline V gene encodes CDR1 MRHNA and CDR2 SNTAGT. The CDR3 is CASSDGLRELFF. The CDR3 DNA follows: TGTGCCAGCAGTGACGGACTTAGGGAGCTGTTTTTT.

This clone was seen a single time. The chain is built from TRBV28 and TRBJ2-7; 9 bases line up with TRBD2. There are 16 residues in the CDR3. Germline V gene data show CDR1 as MDHEN and CDR2 as SYDVKM. Trimming at V came to 5 bases and at J to 4 bases, leaving 12 bases not matched to a gene. The CDR3 nucleotides read TGTGCCAGCAGTCTCACCCGGACTAGCGCCTTTTACGAGCAGTACTTC. Protein product: CASSLTRTSAFYEQYF.

This chain connects TRBV19 to TRBJ2-3, with a possible D match to TRBD1 (5 bases). V was shortened by 3 bases and J by 5 bases, with 18 bases between the two germline ends. Germline loops: CDR1 LNHDA, CDR2 SQIVND (reference sequence). CDR3 length: 16 amino acids. CDR3 residues: CASSMQASGSGDTQYF. CDR3 DNA sequence: TGTGCCAGTAGTATGCAAGCGTCAGGGTCAGGAGATACGCAGTATTTT.

This clone was counted a single time. V usage is TRBV5-1 and J usage is TRBJ1-1; D remains ambiguous. From germline, CDR1 is SGHRS and CDR2 YFSETQ. The CDR3 spans 11 residues. V lost 4 bases and J lost 6, with 7 bases in between. CDR3 amino acids: CASSINAEAFF. CDR3 sequence (DNA): TGCGCCAGCAGCATTAACGCTGAAGCTTTCTTT.

J is TRBJ1-2 and V is TRBV5-1, with D possibly matching TRBD1 (5 bases). From germline, CDR1 is SGHRS and CDR2 YFSETQ. The CDR3 loop spans 16 amino acids. V gave up 10 bases and J gave up 1 base, with 23 bases separating them. CDR3 region: CASEPGALLYNYGYTF. CDR3 sequence (DNA): TGCGCCTCTGAACCCGGGGCCCTCCTTTATAACTATGGCTACACCTTC.

V usage is TRBV6-5 and J usage is TRBJ2-1, with unresolved D. Germline CDR1 reads MNHEY; CDR2 reads SVGAGI. The length of the CDR3 is 14 residues. V lost 0 bases, J lost 3 bases, and 6 bases lay in between. The CDR3 here is CASSYSKIYNEQFF. The CDR3 nucleotides are TGTGCCAGCAGTTACTCGAAGATCTACAATGAGCAGTTCTTC.

In DNA, the CDR3 is TGTGCCAGCAGCGTTACAGGGGGCGGAGACACTGAAGCTTTCTTT. Its protein is CASSVTGGGDTEAFF. V and J are TRBV7-9 and TRBJ1-1; 9 positions agree with TRBD1. The CDR3 covers 15 residues. The V and J ends lost 5 bases and 3 bases, in that order; junction bases with no gene match: 7. Germline assignment: CDR1 SEHNR and CDR2 FQNEAQ (reference sequence).

This chain connects TRBV19 to TRBJ2-1; D remains unclear. Trimming cost V 4 bases and J 2 bases, with 15 bases left between them. CDR1 is LNHDA, CDR2 SQIVND, per germline (reference sequence). This CDR3 is built from 16 residues. The CDR3: CASSTTRLDTYNEQFF. Written as DNA, the CDR3 is TGTGCCAGTAGTACGACACGACTGGATACCTACAATGAGCAGTTCTTC.

As for this clone: This same CDR3 is encoded by further DNA sequences in the sample. The rearrangement links TRBV6-4 to TRBJ1-2; 8 positions agree with TRBD1. CDR3 length equals 13 residues. Trimming cost V 5 bases and J 2 bases; bases outside gene matches: 1. The V gene's germline CDR1 is MRHNA and CDR2 SNTAGT. The CDR3 DNA sequence: TGTGCCAGCAGTCGGGACAGGAACTATGGCTACACCTTC. Translation gives CASSRDRNYGYTF.

The chain recombines TRBV7-6 with TRBJ2-1, with D perhaps given as TRBD1 or TRBD2 (5 bases each). The germline V gene encodes CDR1 SGHVS and CDR2 FNYEAQ. The CDR3 totals 16 residues. Trimming took 3 bases from V and 5 from J, leaving 17 bases between them. CDR3 protein: CASSFMGTPLHNEQFF. The CDR3 DNA reads TGTGCCAGCAGCTTCATGGGGACGCCCCTTCACAATGAGCAGTTCTTC. The full variable domain, rest sourced from reference TRBV7-6 and TRBJ2-1, is GAGVSQSPRYKVTKRGQDVALRCDPISGHVSLYWYRQALGQGPEFLTYFNYEAQQDKSGLPNDRFSAERPEGSISTLTIQRTEQRDSAMYRCASSFMGTPLHNEQFFGPGTRLTVL.

The rearrangement joins TRBV28 to TRBJ2-1; 7 nucleotides line up with TRBD1. J lost 5 bases, V lost 3 bases, and 7 bases had no gene match. Germline-derived CDR1 and CDR2 are MDHEN and SYDVKM. The CDR3 consists of 15 residues. CDR3 region: CASSFSRQGHNEQFF. CDR3 in DNA: TGTGCCAGCAGTTTTTCCAGACAGGGCCACAATGAGCAGTTCTTC.

The rearrangement uses TRBV7-2 and TRBJ2-7, with D uncertain. The CDR3 spans 14 residues. Germline V lookup: CDR1 SGHTA, CDR2 FQGNSA. With 5 bases removed from V and 0 bases from J, the gap between germline ends came to 11 bases. The CDR3 protein is CASSPWQDSYEQYF. CDR3 DNA: TGTGCCAGCAGCCCCTGGCAGGACTCCTACGAGCAGTACTTC.

The chain combines TRBV2 with TRBJ1-2; D may be TRBD1 (6 bases). Per germline, CDR1 SNHLY and CDR2 FYNNEI. V dropped 7 bases and J dropped 0 bases, with 15 bases sitting between them. The CDR3 runs 15 residues. The CDR3 DNA is TGTGCCAGCACCAACCGGGGGGCTGCTAACTATGGCTACACCTTC. Translating gives CASTNRGAANYGYTF.

This clone was recorded once. The rearrangement joins TRBV28 to TRBJ1-2; 7 bases fit TRBD1. The junction had 9 bases not matched to a gene; V was cut back by 5 bases and J by 3 bases. CDR1 MDHEN and CDR2 SYDVKM come from the germline V gene. The CDR3 consists of 15 residues. The DNA for the CDR3 is TGTGCCAGCAGTAGCAACAGGGGCGCCGACTATGGCTACACCTTC. This sequence encodes CASSSNRGADYGYTF.

The CDR3 spells CATSRPGGNNEQYF. CDR3 in DNA: TGTGCCACCAGCCGCCCAGGGGGGAACAACGAGCAGTACTTC. V and J are TRBV15 and TRBJ2-7, with a weak D call TRBD1 (7 bases). Trimming took off 5 bases at V and 5 bases at J, with 16 bases between the two ends. The CDR3 is made up of 14 amino acids. In germline, CDR1 is LNHNV, CDR2 YYDKDF (reference sequence). The full variable domain, completed using reference TRBV15 and TRBJ2-7, is DAMVIQNPRYQVTQFGKPVTLSCSQTLNHNVMYWYQQKSSQAPKLLFHYYDKDFNNEADTPDNFQSRRPNTSFCFLDIRSPGLGDTAMYLCATSRPGGNNEQYFGPGTRLTVT.